The following is a T cell receptor beta chain sequence with its context. The data stem from a study of blood T cell repertoires in COVID-19. Trimming cost V 1 base and J 4 bases, with 8 bases left between them. The CDR3 is made up of 13 amino acids. CDR1 MNHNS and CDR2 SASEGT come from the germline V gene. TCRdb's table, derived via immunoSEQ multiplex PCR, lists solely in-frame clones and lacks some. Counted here are 350,000 to 450,000 clones, 85% occurring once; the ten biggest clones make up around 3.4%. The sequenced sample consisted of peripheral blood. The chain links TRBV6-1 to TRBJ2-7; no clear D gene. This clonotype was obtained from a woman younger than 35 with acute or convalescent COVID-19. As DNA, the CDR3 is TGTGCCAGCAGTGAAGGGCAACCGTACGAGCAGTACTTC. Translating gives CASSEGQPYEQYF.